Following are 12 T cell receptor beta chains from one sample sequenced in a study of regulatory T cells in long-lasting Graves disease. Time point here: newly diagnosed GD, antithyroid drugs for less than 3 months. Following extraction of RNA from PBMCs, that RNA was used to make the TCR library. Building the TCR beta libraries relied on iRepertoire HTBI primers, and CDR3 regions underwent Arm-PCR. MiXCR, run by TCRdb on the multiplex PCR reads, gives a single entry per CDR3 protein. The sample contains roughly 440,000 distinct CDR3 sequences, 15% to 20% of which appear only once. These same data were also listed under a study on T cells in Graves' hyperthyroidism and ophthalmopathy.

Source: peripheral blood mononuclear cells (PBMCs), taken at new diagnosis, from a patient treated with antithyroid drugs. These receptors were obtained from a woman under 30 with Graves disease.

This clonotype was observed many times. The CDR3 DNA is TGTGCCAGCAGGGGGGACATTGCCTACGAGCAGTACTTC. This translates into CASRGDIAYEQYF. This chain connects TRBV6-2 or TRBV6-3 to TRBJ2-7; a weak D match, TRBD1 (6 bases). Trimming cost V 6 bases and J 2 bases, with 11 bases left between them. The length of the CDR3 is 13 residues. The germline V gene encodes CDR1 MNHEY and CDR2 SVGEGT.

This clonotype was counted between two and nine times. The chain uses TRBV6-1 and TRBJ2-3; the match to TRBD2 covers 12 bases. This CDR3 contains 17 residues. Germline CDR1 and CDR2: MNHNS and SASEGT. V lost 8 bases and J lost 5; bases outside the gene matches: 14. The CDR3 loop is CASGTLRTSGMLDTQYF. The CDR3 DNA reads as TGTGCCAGCGGAACCCTGAGGACTAGCGGGATGTTAGATACGCAGTATTTT.

This clonotype was picked up a small number of times. The chain links TRBV10-3 to TRBJ1-5; perhaps TRBD1 as D (5 bases). The CDR3 contains 13 residues. CDR1 is ENHRY, CDR2 SYGVKD, per germline. V dropped 2 bases and J dropped 6 bases, with 8 bases sitting between them. CDR3 residues: CAISEQGGQPQHF. The CDR3 nucleotides read TGTGCCATCAGTGAGCAGGGCGGTCAGCCCCAGCATTTT.

This clonotype was detected a few times. This chain uses TRBV20-1 with TRBJ2-2; 7 bases line up with TRBD1. The junction had 1 base not matched to a gene; V was cut back by 3 bases and J by 6 bases. The CDR3 is 12 amino acids. The germline gives CDR1 DFQATT, CDR2 SNEGSKA (reference sequence). Here the CDR3 reads CSASRGPGELFF. For the CDR3, the DNA is TGCAGTGCTAGTAGGGGGCCCGGGGAGCTGTTTTTT.

This clonotype was seen ten or more times. The chain combines TRBV6-1 with TRBJ1-5; unclear D gene. Germline loops: CDR1 MNHNS, CDR2 SASEGT. This CDR3 region has 14 residues. Trimming removed 7 bases from V and 0 bases from J, with 10 bases in between. CDR3 DNA: TGTGCCAGCAAAGGCGTTTATAGCAATCAGCCCCAGCATTTT. The encoded protein is CASKGVYSNQPQHF.

This clonotype was observed many times. This chain connects TRBV12-3 or TRBV12-4 to TRBJ1-1, with 7 bases aligning to TRBD1. The V segment lost 5 bases and the J segment 1 base; nucleotides outside the gene matches: 10. This CDR3 is 16 amino acids long. DNA for the CDR3: TGTGCCAGCAGTCGAAGACAGGGCCAAGGGAACACTGAAGCTTTCTTT. Its translation: CASSRRQGQGNTEAFF.

This clonotype was counted ten times or more. CDR3 region: CASSYPRTSGRAGTDTQYF. In DNA form, the CDR3 reads TGTGCCAGCAGTTACCCAAGGACTAGCGGGAGGGCCGGCACAGATACGCAGTATTTT. The V and J genes are TRBV6-2 or TRBV6-3 and TRBJ2-3, with 15 bases identical to TRBD2. The V gene's germline CDR1 is MNHEY and CDR2 SVGEGT. CDR3 length equals 19 residues. V lost 2 bases, J lost 1 base, and 7 bases stayed unmatched.

This clonotype was detected only a few times. This rearrangement joins TRBV15 to TRBJ1-5; a weak D match, TRBD1 (5 bases). The germline gives CDR1 LNHNV, CDR2 YYDKDF (reference sequence). Trimming shortened V by 8 bases and J by 7 bases, and 18 bases separated the two germline ends. The CDR3 extends over 14 amino acids. CDR3 DNA: TGTGCCACCGAAGACAGCCGCGGGAGGCAGCCCCAGCATTTT. Translated, it gives CATEDSRGRQPQHF.

Only a few counts were recorded for this clonotype. The chain carries TRBV7-3 and TRBJ1-2; the D is unclear. From germline, CDR1 is SGHTA and CDR2 FQGTGA. Trimming shortened V by 5 bases and J by 4 bases, and 17 bases separated the two germline ends. This CDR3 is built from 15 residues. CDR3 amino acids: CASSLAGGNGYGYTF. The CDR3 DNA sequence: TGTGCCAGCAGCCTAGCCGGCGGAAACGGCTATGGCTACACCTTC.

Of note for this clonotype: This is likely an artifact of a read error, given a far larger clone one base away. The CDR3 does not end in the conserved phenylalanine or tryptophan, so this is likely a read error. This chain joins TRBV7-3 and TRBJ2-3; TRBD2 matches 7 bases. V shed 6 bases, J shed 2 bases, and the junction held 5 bases outside the gene matches. Germline-derived CDR1 and CDR2 are SGHTA and FQGTGA. The CDR3 has 14 amino acids. The CDR3 spells CASSESGTTDTQYS. In nucleotides, the CDR3 is TGTGCCAGCAGTGAGAGCGGGACCACAGATACGCAGTATTCT.

This clonotype was counted at least ten times. The chain is built from TRBV7-2 and TRBJ2-3; D is undetermined. Trimming pared 7 bases from V and 3 bases from J, leaving 5 bases between. This CDR3 comprises 11 residues. Germline-derived CDR1 and CDR2 are SGHTA and FQGNSA. This CDR3 reads CASTETDTQYF. The CDR3 DNA sequence: TGTGCCAGCACCGAAACAGATACGCAGTATTTT.

Regarding this clonotype: A read error may explain this, as a much larger clone is one base away. The CDR3 spells CVSSSGELAEETQYF. Here the CDR3 DNA reads TGTGTCAGCAGCTCGGGGGAATTAGCGGAAGAGACCCAGTACTTC. The J gene is TRBJ2-5, the V gene TRBV7-2, with a possible D match to TRBD2 (6 bases). The CDR3 runs to 15 residues. Germline V gene lookup returns CDR1 SGHTA and CDR2 FQGNSA.